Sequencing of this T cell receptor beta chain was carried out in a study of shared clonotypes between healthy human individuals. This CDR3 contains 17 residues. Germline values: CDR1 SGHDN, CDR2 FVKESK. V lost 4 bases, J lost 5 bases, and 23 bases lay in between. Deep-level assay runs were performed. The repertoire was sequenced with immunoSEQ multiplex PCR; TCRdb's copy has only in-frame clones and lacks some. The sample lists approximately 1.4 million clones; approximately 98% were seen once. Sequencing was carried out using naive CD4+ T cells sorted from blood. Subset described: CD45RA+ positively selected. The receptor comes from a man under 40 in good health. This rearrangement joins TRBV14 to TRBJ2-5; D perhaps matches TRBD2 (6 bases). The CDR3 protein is CASSREREAAIRETQYF. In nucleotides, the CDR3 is TGTGCCAGCAGCCGAGAGAGGGAGGCTGCCATCAGGGAGACCCAGTACTTC.